A selection of T cell receptor beta chains follows, all from one sample in a study of blood T cell repertoires in COVID-19. Using immunoSEQ multiplex PCR, the repertoire was profiled, and TCRdb retains in-frame clones only, with some absent. The sample shows roughly 320,000 clones, approximately 85% of them seen only once. Material: peripheral blood. These receptors all come from a human donor in a cohort sampled during active COVID-19. Each CDR3 is given with its conserved first and last residue. A D gene is named only where the DNA matches it firmly. The listing skips clone size in some rows; elsewhere it reads once, few, many or a size class.

TGTGCCAGCAGCGGAGGGAGCTTGAACACTGAAGCTTTCTTT,CASSGGSLNTEAFF,TRBV6-6,TRBJ1-1,-,-
TGTGCCAGCAGTAGGACCTCCGGGACTTTACGCAATGAGCAGTTCTTC,CASSRTSGTLRNEQFF,TRBV2,TRBJ2-1,-,-
TGTGCCAGCAGCGTCAAAGCGGGGATTTACAATGAGCAGTTCTTC,CASSVKAGIYNEQFF,TRBV9,TRBJ2-1,TRBD2,-
TGCGCCAGCAGCTTGGATCAGGTTTACACTGAAGCTTTCTTT,CASSLDQVYTEAFF,TRBV5-1,TRBJ1-1,-,-
TGTGCCAGCAGCGGACAGCATGGCTACACCTTC,CASSGQHGYTF,TRBV9,TRBJ1-2,-,-
TGTGCCAGCAGCCGGGACAGAGATAATTCACCCCTCCACTTT,CASSRDRDNSPLHF,TRBV6-5,TRBJ1-6,TRBD1,-
TGTGCCAGCAGTGAAGTCCGAGGGCTCGACGAGCAGTACTTC,CASSEVRGLDEQYF,TRBV6-1,TRBJ2-7,-,-
TGTGCCAGCAGCCTTACAGGGGAAAAACTGTTTTTT,CASSLTGEKLFF,TRBV3-1/TRBV3-2,TRBJ1-4,-,-
TGTGCCAGTAGTCCATGGACAGAGGACTATGGCTACACCTTC,CASSPWTEDYGYTF,TRBV19,TRBJ1-2,-,-
TGTGCCAGCAGACCAACCGGACAGTCTGGGGCCAACGTCCTGACTTTC,CASRPTGQSGANVLTF,TRBV2,TRBJ2-6,-,-
TGTGCCAGCAGCTTAGCAGTTAGCAACGAGCAGTACTTC,CASSLAVSNEQYF,TRBV7-9,TRBJ2-7,-,-
TGTGCCTGGAGATCCAGGGGGCAGATCTATGGCTACACCTTC,CAWRSRGQIYGYTF,TRBV30,TRBJ1-2,TRBD1,-
TGTGCCAGCAGTTATCAGGGGCGAACTGGAAACACCATATATTTT,CASSYQGRTGNTIYF,TRBV6-5,TRBJ1-3,-,few
TGTGCCAGCGACAGGGGATATGAAAAACTGTTTTTT,CASDRGYEKLFF,TRBV30,TRBJ1-4,TRBD1,-
TGTGCCAGCAGCCAAGACTCCTACGATACGCAGTATTTT,CASSQDSYDTQYF,TRBV3-1/TRBV3-2,TRBJ2-3,-,-
TGCGCCAGCAGCCAAGATCCGCGAAACTGGGAGCTGTTTTTT,CASSQDPRNWELFF,TRBV4-1,TRBJ2-2,-,-
TGTGCCAGCAGCTTGCGGCGGGACAGATCCTACGAGCAGTACTTC,CASSLRRDRSYEQYF,TRBV5-6,TRBJ2-7,-,-
TGTGCCAGCAGCCGCCCGGGACAGGGCACCTACGAGCAGTACTTC,CASSRPGQGTYEQYF,TRBV3-1/TRBV3-2,TRBJ2-7,TRBD1,-
TGTGCCAGCAGCCAAGGCCCCCAGGGCTACTCACCCCTCCACTTT,CASSQGPQGYSPLHF,TRBV14,TRBJ1-6,-,-
TGTGCCAGCAGCCCAGGACAAAGGGGGGGTGCCCAAGAGACCCAGTACTTC,CASSPGQRGGAQETQYF,TRBV7-7,TRBJ2-5,-,once
TGTGCCAGCAGCCGCGCTCCCCGGTCCTACAATGAGCAGTTCTTC,CASSRAPRSYNEQFF,TRBV27,TRBJ2-1,-,-
TGTGCCAGCAGCTTAACAACTGTTTCGGAGCAGTACTTC,CASSLTTVSEQYF,TRBV7-3,TRBJ2-7,-,few
TGTGCCAGCAGCTTAGTTAACTCGCCCTACGAGCAGTACTTC,CASSLVNSPYEQYF,TRBV7-2,TRBJ2-7,-,-
TGTGCCAGCAGTTACTCGAGGGGGAATCAGCCCCAGCATTTT,CASSYSRGNQPQHF,TRBV6-2/TRBV6-3,TRBJ1-5,-,-
TGCGCCAGCAGTCAGGGGGCCGGTGAGACCCAGTACTTC,CASSQGAGETQYF,TRBV10-2,TRBJ2-5,TRBD1,-
TGTGCCAGCAGTGAACCCGGGACACCGGGATGGGGCTACACCTTC,CASSEPGTPGWGYTF,TRBV6-1,TRBJ1-2,-,-
TGTGCCAGCAGTTACTACGGGACTAGCGGGGAAGATACGCAGTATTTT,CASSYYGTSGEDTQYF,TRBV6-6,TRBJ2-3,TRBD2,few
TGTGCCAGTAGTTCGGGACAGGGGACTGGGGCCAACGTCCTGACTTTC,CASSSGQGTGANVLTF,TRBV19,TRBJ2-6,TRBD1,once
TGTGCCAGCAGCGGACAGGGCATTGAGGAAAAACTGTTTTTT,CASSGQGIEEKLFF,TRBV2,TRBJ1-4,TRBD1,-
TGTGCCAGCAGCGTGGTACAGTTAAGTAGGCCCCAGCATTTT,CASSVVQLSRPQHF,TRBV27,TRBJ1-5,-,-
TGCGCCAGCAGCTTGATAGACAGGGCGGCCTACGAGCAGTACTTC,CASSLIDRAAYEQYF,TRBV5-1,TRBJ2-7,TRBD1,-
TGTGCCAGCAGTGGGACAGGGCATCAGCCCCAGCATTTT,CASSGTGHQPQHF,TRBV12-3/TRBV12-4,TRBJ1-5,TRBD1,-
TGTGCCTGGAGTAGGCAGGGGAAAAACACCGGGGAGCTGTTTTTT,CAWSRQGKNTGELFF,TRBV30,TRBJ2-2,-,-
TGTGCCACCAGTGATTTGTTCGGGTTCGGCACAGATACGCAGTATTTT,CATSDLFGFGTDTQYF,TRBV24-1,TRBJ2-3,-,once
TGTGCCAGCATCTCCGACAGGGGTGAAAAATACGACACCGGGGAGCTGTTTTTT,CASISDRGEKYDTGELFF,TRBV11-2,TRBJ2-2,TRBD1,-
TGTGCCAGCTCCTACGGGGGGGGCGAGCAGTACTTC,CASSYGGGEQYF,TRBV12-3/TRBV12-4,TRBJ2-7,TRBD2,-
TGTGCCAGCAGTTACTCGTCGCGCTTAGTAAATGAGCAGTTCTTC,CASSYSSRLVNEQFF,TRBV6-5,TRBJ2-1,-,-
TGTGCCAGCAGTTGGGGACAGCGCATCAACTATGGCTACACCTTC,CASSWGQRINYGYTF,TRBV6-5,TRBJ1-2,TRBD1,-
TGTGCCAGCAGCCTCAGTGCGGATCAGCCCCAGCATTTT,CASSLSADQPQHF,TRBV6-6,TRBJ1-5,-,-
TGTGCCAGCAGCTTAGGAGTAGCCGAATCGGCCTATGGCTACACCTTC,CASSLGVAESAYGYTF,TRBV7-9,TRBJ1-2,-,-
TGTGCCAGCACAGGGACAGGGAAGGGCAAAAACATTCAGTACTTC,CASTGTGKGKNIQYF,TRBV2,TRBJ2-4,TRBD1,-